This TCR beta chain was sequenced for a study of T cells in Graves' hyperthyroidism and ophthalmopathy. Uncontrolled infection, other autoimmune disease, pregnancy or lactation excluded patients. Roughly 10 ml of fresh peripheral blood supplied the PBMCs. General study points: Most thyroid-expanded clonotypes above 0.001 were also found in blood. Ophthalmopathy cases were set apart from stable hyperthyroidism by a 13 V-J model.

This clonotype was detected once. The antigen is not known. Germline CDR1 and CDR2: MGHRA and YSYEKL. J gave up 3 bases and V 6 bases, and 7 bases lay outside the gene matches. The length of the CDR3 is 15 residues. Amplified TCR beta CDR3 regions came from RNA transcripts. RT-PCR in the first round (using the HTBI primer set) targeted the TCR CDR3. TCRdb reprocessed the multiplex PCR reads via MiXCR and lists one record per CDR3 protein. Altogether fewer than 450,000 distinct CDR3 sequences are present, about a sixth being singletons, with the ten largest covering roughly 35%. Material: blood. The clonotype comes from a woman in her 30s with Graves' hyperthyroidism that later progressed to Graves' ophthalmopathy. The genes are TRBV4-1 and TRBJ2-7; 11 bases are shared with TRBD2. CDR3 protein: CASSPTSGEVYEQYF. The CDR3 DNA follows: TGCGCCAGCAGTCCGACTAGCGGGGAAGTCTACGAGCAGTACTTC.